This T cell receptor beta chain is drawn from a study of blood T cell repertoires in COVID-19. The data were produced by immunoSEQ multiplex PCR, yet TCRdb's version contains in-frame clones alone and is incomplete. The table has some 76,000 clones, about 89% seen once. The receptor was isolated from a man aged 60 to 69 with acute or convalescent COVID-19. Sequencing used peripheral blood.

The CDR3 nucleotides read TGTGCCAGCAGTATCTCCGGGACAGGGATCGAGCAGTACTTC. Protein sequence: CASSISGTGIEQYF. The chain is built from TRBV6-5 and TRBJ2-7, with TRBD1 identical over 9 bases. The CDR3 covers 14 residues. The V gene end was trimmed by 5 bases and the J gene end by 6 bases; junction bases not matched to a gene: 8. In germline, CDR1 is MNHEY, CDR2 SVGAGI.